This paragraph reports one T cell receptor beta chain. Its antigen is currently unknown. This CDR3 has 14 residues. CDR1 LNHDA and CDR2 SQIVND come from the germline V gene (reference sequence). The germline V and J ends were trimmed by 5 bases and 6 bases, with 13 bases remaining between them. The data were taken from a study of cytomegalovirus exposure and HLA in healthy donors. Study-level information: Within the Caucasian-associated ancestry cluster were around 81% of the roughly 400 genotyped donors. Study-wide results and limits: High sensitivity and specificity were reportedly achieved when the classifier diagnosed cytomegalovirus status. Most CMV-associated TCR beta chains were later found to appear HLA-restricted. In a later analysis, several top co-occurrence clusters appeared linked to parvovirus B19, influenza, CMV and Epstein-Barr virus.

PCR used 60 Vbeta primers and 13 Jbeta primers. Here immunoSEQ multiplex PCR was the method, and the copy in TCRdb shows in-frame clones only, minus some. The sample yields some 200,000 clones, about 70% seen once. Input material: PBMCs. This sequence originates from a man between 40 and 49 years old in good health and CMV-seropositive. The chain employs TRBV19 and TRBJ2-2; D is possibly TRBD1 (5 bases). The CDR3 here is CASSPTGFAGELFF. The CDR3 DNA is TGTGCCAGTAGTCCCACAGGTTTTGCCGGGGAGCTGTTTTTT.